This TCR beta chain was captured in a study of T cells in women clearing cervical HPV infection. TCRdb's copy holds only in-frame clones and misses some; the assay was immunoSEQ multiplex PCR. Across around 44,000 clones, the top ten clones capture about 7.3% of the sample. Points on this clone: With the read ending 3 residues before the CDR3 end, the germline J gene is used to fill in that end.

Germline values: CDR1 DFQATT, CDR2 SNEGSKA (reference sequence). CDR3 length: 11 amino acids. Trimming removed 3 bases from V and 3 bases from J, with 4 bases in between. This TCR was sampled from a woman between 18 and 70 years old with a cervical HPV16 infection that either progressed to CIN3+ or cleared (not recorded which). Sample: blood buffy coat. The chain uses TRBV20-1 and TRBJ2-3; D is unresolved. CDR3 DNA (partial): TGCAGTGCTAGTCATACAGATACG. Amino acid sequence: CSASHTDT. The CDR3 in full is CSASHTDTQYF.